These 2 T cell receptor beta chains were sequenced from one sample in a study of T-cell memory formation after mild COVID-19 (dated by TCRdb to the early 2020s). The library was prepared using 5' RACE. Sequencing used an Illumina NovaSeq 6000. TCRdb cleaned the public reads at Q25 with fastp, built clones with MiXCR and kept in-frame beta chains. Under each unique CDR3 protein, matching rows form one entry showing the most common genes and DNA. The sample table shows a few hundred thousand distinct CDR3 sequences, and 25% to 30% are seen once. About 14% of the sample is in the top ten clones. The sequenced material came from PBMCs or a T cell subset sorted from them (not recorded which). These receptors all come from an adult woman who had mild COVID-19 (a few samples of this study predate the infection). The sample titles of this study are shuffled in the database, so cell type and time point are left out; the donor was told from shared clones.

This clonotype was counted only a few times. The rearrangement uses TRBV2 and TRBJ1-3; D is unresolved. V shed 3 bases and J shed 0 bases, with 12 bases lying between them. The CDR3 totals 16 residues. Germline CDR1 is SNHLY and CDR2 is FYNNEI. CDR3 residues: CASSEMVALSGNTIYF. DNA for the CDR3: TGTGCCAGCAGTGAGATGGTGGCCCTCTCTGGAAACACCATATATTTT. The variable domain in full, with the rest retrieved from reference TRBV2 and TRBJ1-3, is EPEVTQTPSHQVTQMGQEVILRCVPISNHLYFYWYRQILGQKVEFLVSFYNNEISEKSEIFDDQFSVERPDGSNFTLKIRSTKLEDSAMYFCASSEMVALSGNTIYFGEGSWLTVV.

This chain's CDR3 is CAWSPGVGRGYEQYF. CDR3 DNA sequence: TGTGCCTGGAGCCCCGGTGTAGGGAGAGGATACGAGCAGTACTTC. The chain couples TRBV30 to TRBJ2-7, with a weak D call TRBD2 (5 bases). CDR3 size: 15 residues. CDR1 and CDR2 from the germline V gene are GTSNPN and SVGIG (reference sequence). Trimming cost V 3 bases and J 4 bases, with 19 bases left between them. Full variable domain (outside the CDR3, taken from reference TRBV30 and TRBJ2-7): SQTIHQWPATLVQPVGSPLSLECTVEGTSNPNLYWYRQAAGRGLQLLFYSVGIGQISSEVPQNLSASRPQDRQFILSSKKLLLSDSGFYLCAWSPGVGRGYEQYFGPGTRLTVT.